This entry lists 10 T cell receptor beta chains sequenced from one sample in a study of T cells expressing NK-cell markers. Using the 5' RACE reads, TCRdb records one entry per CDR3 protein without DNA. Here the sample table reports fewer than 550,000 distinct CDR3 sequences. Sequenced input: blood T cells: a sorted CD56 or NKG2C T cell subset, CD4+ or CD8+ T cells, or bulk PBMC T cells (not recorded which). The receptors were gathered from a woman between 50 and 59 years old in good health.

This chain uses TRBV4-1 with TRBJ2-2; with no DNA, the TCRdb D assignment of TRBD1 cannot be verified. Per germline, CDR1 MGHRA and CDR2 YSYEKL. CDR3 length: 17 residues. This CDR3 is CASSPGYGTGRTGELFF.

The rearrangement joins TRBV27 to TRBJ1-3. Germline CDR1 reads MNHEY; CDR2 reads SMNVEV (reference sequence). The CDR3 runs to 12 residues. The CDR3 sequence is CASSSGGNTIYF.

The chain couples TRBV3-1 to TRBJ1-2; there is no DNA to check the TCRdb D call of TRBD1. The germline V gene encodes CDR1 LGHDT and CDR2 YNNKEL (reference sequence). The CDR3 loop spans 15 amino acids. The CDR3: CASSPETGVSYGYTF. The full variable domain, rest sourced from reference TRBV3-1 and TRBJ1-2, is DTAVSQTPKYLVTQMGNDKSIKCEQNLGHDTMYWYKQDSKKFLKIMFSYNNKELIINETVPNRFSPKSPDKAHLNLHINSLELGDSAVYFCASSPETGVSYGYTFGSGTRLTVV.

V is TRBV5-1 and J is TRBJ2-5; TCRdb proposes TRBD2, but this gene call is untestable without DNA. Germline V gene data show CDR1 as SGHRS and CDR2 as YFSETQ. The CDR3 is 15 amino acids. The chain's CDR3 is CASSLNGRGAETQYF.

V is TRBV7-2 and J is TRBJ1-3. Germline CDR1 reads SGHTA; CDR2 reads FQGNSA. CDR3 length: 14 residues. This CDR3 reads CASSLDQTGNTIYF. The full variable domain, completed using reference TRBV7-2 and TRBJ1-3, is GAGVSQSPSNKVTEKGKDVELRCDPISGHTALYWYRQSLGQGLEFLIYFQGNSAPDKSGLPSDRFSAERTGGSVSTLTIQRTQQEDSAVYLCASSLDQTGNTIYFGEGSWLTVV.

The chain is built from TRBV4-1 and TRBJ1-5. The germline V gene has CDR1 MGHRA and CDR2 YSYEKL. The CDR3 length is 16 residues. CDR3 sequence reads: CASSQDSYQPNQPQHF.

The V gene is TRBV9, the J gene TRBJ2-2. The germline CDR1 and CDR2 sequences are SGDLS and YYNGEE. The CDR3 runs to 13 residues. The CDR3 reads CASSVILGGELFF.

The genes are TRBV10-3 and TRBJ1-1; TCRdb picks TRBD1, but there is no DNA to check that call. The V gene's germline CDR1 is ENHRY and CDR2 SYGVKD. This CDR3 is 16 amino acids long. CDR3 protein: CAISELPGHRNTEAFF.

V gene TRBV29-1 combines with J gene TRBJ1-5. Germline loops: CDR1 SQVTM, CDR2 ANQGSEA. There are 14 residues in the CDR3. The CDR3 sequence: CSVAEFNSNQPQHF.

The V and J genes are TRBV30 and TRBJ2-2; there is no DNA to check the TCRdb D call of TRBD1. The CDR3 sequence is 16 residues long. CDR1 is GTSNPN, CDR2 SVGIG, per germline (reference sequence). The CDR3 protein is CAWSVRQLRNTGELFF.